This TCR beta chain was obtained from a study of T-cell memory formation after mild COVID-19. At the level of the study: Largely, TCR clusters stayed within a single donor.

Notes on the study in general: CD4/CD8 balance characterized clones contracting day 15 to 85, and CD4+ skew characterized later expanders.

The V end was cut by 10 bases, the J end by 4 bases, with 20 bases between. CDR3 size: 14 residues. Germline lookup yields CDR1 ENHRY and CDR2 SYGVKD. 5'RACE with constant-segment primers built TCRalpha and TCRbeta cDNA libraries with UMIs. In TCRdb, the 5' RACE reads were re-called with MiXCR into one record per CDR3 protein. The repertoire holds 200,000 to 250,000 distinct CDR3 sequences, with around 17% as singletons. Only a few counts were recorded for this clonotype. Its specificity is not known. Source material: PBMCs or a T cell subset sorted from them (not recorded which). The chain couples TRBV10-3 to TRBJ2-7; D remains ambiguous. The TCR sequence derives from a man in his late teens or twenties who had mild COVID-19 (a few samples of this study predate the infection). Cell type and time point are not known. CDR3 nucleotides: TGTGCCACAACTCCTTTTTTGGGGAATTACGAGCAGTACTTC. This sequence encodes CATTPFLGNYEQYF.